The 21 T cell receptor beta chains below come from one sample, sequenced in a study of CD8 T cells in Susac syndrome. An input of roughly 0.45 to 1 ug of RNA was subjected to reverse transcription using random hexamers. TCRdb re-analysed the immunoSEQ multiplex PCR reads in MiXCR, keeping a single row per CDR3 protein. This sample has about 150,000 distinct CDR3 sequences, with roughly 95% found just once. The source material was CD4+ T cells from PBMCs. The receptors were gathered from a human donor with Susac syndrome.

The V and J genes are TRBV6-6 and TRBJ2-7, with 8 bases aligning to TRBD1. The CDR3 is 14 residues long. From germline, CDR1 is MNHNY and CDR2 SVGAGI (reference sequence). The V gene end was trimmed by 6 bases and the J gene end by 5 bases; junction bases not matched to a gene: 9. The CDR3 protein is CASSLIQGGNEQYV. The CDR3 DNA follows: TGTGCCAGCAGCCTAATACAGGGGGGCAACGAGCAGTACGTC.

The genes are TRBV29-1 and TRBJ2-5, with 16 bases identical to TRBD2. The CDR3 has 16 residues. V shed 8 bases, J shed 0 bases, and the junction held 6 bases outside the gene matches. Germline CDR1 SQVTM, CDR2 ANQGSEA. The CDR3 DNA follows: TGCAGCCTTCGCGGGACTAGCGGGGGGGACCAAGAGACCCAGTACTTC. Its translation: CSLRGTSGGDQETQYF.

The chain links TRBV24-1 to TRBJ2-5; D may correspond to TRBD1 or TRBD2 (7 bases each). The germline V gene has CDR1 KGHDR and CDR2 SFDVKD. V dropped 11 bases and J dropped 6 bases, with 12 bases sitting between them. This CDR3 contains 11 residues. The chain's CDR3 is CASQGGQTQYF. The DNA of the CDR3 is TGTGCCAGCCAGGGGGGGCAGACCCAGTACTTC.

This chain links TRBV5-1 with TRBJ2-6; D gene uncertain. The CDR3 is 16 amino acids. Trimming removed 1 base from V and 0 bases from J, with 8 bases in between. Germline V gives CDR1 SGHRS, CDR2 YFSETQ. DNA of the CDR3: TGCGCCAGCAGCTTGTTTCCGGCCTCTGGGGCCAACGTCCTGACTTTC. Translating gives CASSLFPASGANVLTF.

The chain carries TRBV6-6 and TRBJ1-1, with D possibly matching TRBD1 (6 bases). The V gene lost 7 bases and the J gene lost 9 bases, with 12 bases spanning the gap. This CDR3 contains 11 residues. CDR1 is MNHNY, CDR2 SVGAGI, per germline (reference sequence). In DNA, the CDR3 is TGTGCCAGCAATCGACAGGAGAAAGCTTTCTTT. This translates into CASNRQEKAFF.

This chain links TRBV29-1 with TRBJ2-7; possible D gene TRBD2, 6 bases. V was clipped by 4 bases and J by 4 bases, with 17 bases between them. Germline CDR1 SQVTM, CDR2 ANQGSEA. The CDR3 extends over 14 amino acids. The CDR3 DNA reads as TGCAGCGTTGCTTTACGGGAGAGCCTGTACGAGCAGTACTTC. Protein sequence: CSVALRESLYEQYF.

The sample holds one count of this clonotype. This chain joins TRBV7-8 and TRBJ2-1; D may correspond to TRBD1 or TRBD2 (5 bases each). Trimming cost V 0 bases and J 8 bases, with 14 bases left between them. Germline V gives CDR1 SGHVS, CDR2 FQNEAQ. CDR3 size: 15 residues. The CDR3: CASSLAGSRDDEQFF. The CDR3 nucleotides are TGTGCCAGCAGCTTAGCAGGGTCAAGGGACGATGAGCAGTTCTTC.

The chain uses TRBV7-8 and TRBJ2-4, with 15 bases that match TRBD2. V lost 5 bases and J lost 0; bases outside the gene matches: 11. There are 20 residues in the CDR3. Germline V lookup: CDR1 SGHVS, CDR2 FQNEAQ. CDR3 nucleotide sequence: TGTGCCAGCAGCCCCTCTCGGACTAGCGGGAGGGGGTTAGCCAAAAACATTCAGTACTTC. It specifies CASSPSRTSGRGLAKNIQYF.

This chain connects TRBV7-2 to TRBJ2-7; D might be TRBD1 (6 bases). The V gene's germline CDR1 is SGHTA and CDR2 FQGNSA. This CDR3 spans 15 amino acids. V was shortened by 1 base and J by 2 bases, with 12 bases between the two germline ends. CDR3 residues: CASSLEARGTYEQYF. Here the CDR3 DNA reads TGTGCCAGCAGCTTAGAGGCAAGGGGGACCTACGAGCAGTACTTC. Full variable domain (outside the CDR3, taken from reference TRBV7-2 and TRBJ2-7): GAGVSQSPSNKVTEKGKDVELRCDPISGHTALYWYRQSLGQGLEFLIYFQGNSAPDKSGLPSDRFSAERTGGSVSTLTIQRTQQEDSAVYLCASSLEARGTYEQYFGPGTRLTVT.

This chain joins TRBV7-3 and TRBJ1-1; D call uncertain. V was trimmed by 5 bases and J by 9 bases, leaving 13 bases between them. CDR3 length equals 12 residues. CDR1 and CDR2 from the germline V gene are SGHTA and FQGTGA. This chain's CDR3 is CASSVYMGKAFF. For the CDR3, the DNA is TGTGCCAGCAGCGTATATATGGGAAAAGCTTTCTTT. Combining the CDR3 with reference TRBV7-3 and TRBJ1-1 gives the whole variable domain GAGVSQTPSNKVTEKGKYVELRCDPISGHTALYWYRQSLGQGPEFLIYFQGTGAADDSGLPNDRFFAVRPEGSVSTLKIQRTERGDSAVYLCASSVYMGKAFFGQGTRLTVV.

The rearrangement joins TRBV19 to TRBJ2-3, with TRBD2 as a possible D gene (5 bases). V gave up 4 bases and J gave up 4 bases, with 9 bases separating them. The CDR3 spans 13 residues. Germline V gives CDR1 LNHDA, CDR2 SQIVND (reference sequence). CDR3 DNA: TGTGCCAGTAGTAAAGGACTGGCAGATACGCAGTATTTT. Translating it yields CASSKGLADTQYF.

V gene TRBV6-1 combines with J gene TRBJ1-1, with TRBD1 matching over 9 bases. This CDR3 is 16 amino acids long. Germline V lookup: CDR1 MNHNS, CDR2 SASEGT. V lost 7 bases to trimming and J lost 6 bases; unmatched junction nucleotides: 15. The CDR3 nucleotides read TGTGCCAGCAATAAGCCACCCGGACAGGGGAAGGCTGAAGCTTTCTTT. Translation gives CASNKPPGQGKAEAFF.

The chain couples TRBV28 to TRBJ2-5; D gene ambiguous. CDR3 length equals 16 residues. Between the trimmed V and J ends, which lost 2 bases and 4 bases, there was a span of 17 bases. Germline V gives CDR1 MDHEN, CDR2 SYDVKM. Here the CDR3 reads CASSLRSFRSRETQYF. The CDR3 nucleotides read TGTGCCAGCAGTTTACGGAGTTTCCGTAGTCGAGAGACCCAGTACTTC.

The V and J genes are TRBV7-9 and TRBJ2-1, with no clear D. Germline lookup yields CDR1 SEHNR and CDR2 FQNEAQ (reference sequence). The CDR3 consists of 15 residues. V was clipped by 1 base and J by 5 bases, with 12 bases between them. CDR3 bases: TGTGCCAGCAGCTTAGGAGATTCTAGTCACAATGAGCAGTTCTTC. Its translation is CASSLGDSSHNEQFF.

In this sample, this clonotype turned up once. Here the CDR3 reads CASSQGIAREQYF. Written as DNA, the CDR3 is TGTGCCAGCAGCCAAGGGATAGCACGGGAGCAGTACTTC. The chain has TRBV3-1 and TRBJ2-7; unclear D gene. Germline V gene sequence: CDR1 LGHDT, CDR2 YNNKEL (reference sequence). Trimming took 1 base from V and 7 from J, leaving 11 bases between them. CDR3 size: 13 residues.

The CDR3 region is CASTHGTGNYEQYF. The CDR3 coding sequence is TGTGCCAGCACCCACGGGACAGGGAATTACGAGCAGTACTTC. This sequence joins TRBV28 and TRBJ2-7; TRBD1 matches at 9 bases. J lost 4 bases, V lost 7 bases, and 8 bases had no gene match. This CDR3 has 14 residues. Germline V gene data show CDR1 as MDHEN and CDR2 as SYDVKM. The variable domain in full, completed from reference TRBV28 and TRBJ2-7, reads DVKVTQSSRYLVKRTGEKVFLECVQDMDHENMFWYRQDPGLGLRLIYFSYDVKMKEKGDIPEGYSVSREKKERFSLILESASTNQTSMYLCASTHGTGNYEQYFGPGTRLTVT.

The chain uses TRBV2 and TRBJ2-1; TRBD2 is a possible D gene (6 bases). CDR3 length: 15 residues. V lost 2 bases and J 0 bases, leaving 8 bases between the germline ends. Germline V gene sequence: CDR1 SNHLY, CDR2 FYNNEI. As DNA, the CDR3 is TGTGCCAGCAGTGAACAGGAGGGCTCCTACAATGAGCAGTTCTTC. Protein: CASSEQEGSYNEQFF.

This clonotype has only one observation. The V call is TRBV30, the J call TRBJ2-7; no clear D gene. From germline, CDR1 is GTSNPN and CDR2 SVGIG (reference sequence). CDR3 length: 12 residues. The V end lost 0 bases, the J end lost 1 base, and 4 bases lay between the germline ends. CDR3 amino acids: CAWSVLSYEQYF. DNA for the CDR3: TGTGCCTGGAGTGTTTTGTCCTACGAGCAGTACTTC.

In this sample, this clonotype turned up once. The V and J genes are TRBV4-2 and TRBJ2-1; a possible D gene is TRBD2 (5 bases). Germline lookup yields CDR1 LGHNA and CDR2 YNFKEQ. The V end was cut by 0 bases, the J end by 10 bases, with 16 bases between. The CDR3 is made up of 15 amino acids. CDR3 residues: CASSQDRGSPDEQFF. The CDR3 region has the DNA TGTGCCAGCAGCCAAGATCGGGGTAGCCCGGACGAGCAGTTCTTC.

The chain is built from TRBV24-1 and TRBJ1-1, with TRBD1 as a possible D gene (5 bases). The germline CDR1 and CDR2 sequences are KGHDR and SFDVKD. This CDR3 has 13 amino acids. With 7 bases removed from V and 1 base from J, the gap between germline ends came to 9 bases. The CDR3 sequence: CATRWGENTEAFF. CDR3 in DNA: TGTGCCACCAGGTGGGGGGAGAACACTGAAGCTTTCTTT.

The V call is TRBV5-1, the J call TRBJ2-5; TRBD1 might be the D (6 bases). Germline lookup yields CDR1 SGHRS and CDR2 YFSETQ. V was cut by 1 base and J by 5 bases, with 12 bases left in between. The CDR3 totals 14 residues. CDR3 loop: CASSLRGSMETQYF. The CDR3 nucleotides read TGCGCCAGCAGCTTGAGGGGGAGTATGGAGACCCAGTACTTC.